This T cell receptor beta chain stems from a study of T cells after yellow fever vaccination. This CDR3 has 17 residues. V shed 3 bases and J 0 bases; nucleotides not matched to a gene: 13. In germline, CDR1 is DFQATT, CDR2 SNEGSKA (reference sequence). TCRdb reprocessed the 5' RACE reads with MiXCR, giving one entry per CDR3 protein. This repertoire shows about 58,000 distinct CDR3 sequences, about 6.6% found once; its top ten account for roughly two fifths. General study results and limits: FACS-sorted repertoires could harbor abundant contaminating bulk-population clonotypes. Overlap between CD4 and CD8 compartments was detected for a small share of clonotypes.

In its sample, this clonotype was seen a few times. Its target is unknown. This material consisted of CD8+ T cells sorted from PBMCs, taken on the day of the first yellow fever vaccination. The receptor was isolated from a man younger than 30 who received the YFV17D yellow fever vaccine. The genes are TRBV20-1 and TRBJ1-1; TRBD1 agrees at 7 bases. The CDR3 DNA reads TGCAGTGCTAGGCCCTCGAGGGGGCGTACGCTGAACACTGAAGCTTTCTTT. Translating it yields CSARPSRGRTLNTEAFF.